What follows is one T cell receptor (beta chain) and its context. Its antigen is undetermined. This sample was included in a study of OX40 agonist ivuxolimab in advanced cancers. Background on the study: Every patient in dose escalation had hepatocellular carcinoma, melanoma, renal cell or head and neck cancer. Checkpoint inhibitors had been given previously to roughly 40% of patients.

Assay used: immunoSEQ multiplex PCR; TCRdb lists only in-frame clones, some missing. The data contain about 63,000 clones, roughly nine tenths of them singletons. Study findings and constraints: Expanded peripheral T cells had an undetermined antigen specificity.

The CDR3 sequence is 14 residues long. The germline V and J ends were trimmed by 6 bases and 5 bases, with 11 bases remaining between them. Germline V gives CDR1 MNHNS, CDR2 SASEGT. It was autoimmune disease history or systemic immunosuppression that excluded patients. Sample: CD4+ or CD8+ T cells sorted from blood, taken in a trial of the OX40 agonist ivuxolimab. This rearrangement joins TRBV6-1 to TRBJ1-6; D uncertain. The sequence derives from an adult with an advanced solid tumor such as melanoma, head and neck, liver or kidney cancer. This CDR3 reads CASRPGRDNSPLHF. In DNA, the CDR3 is TGTGCCAGCAGACCTGGGCGCGATAATTCACCCCTCCACTTT.